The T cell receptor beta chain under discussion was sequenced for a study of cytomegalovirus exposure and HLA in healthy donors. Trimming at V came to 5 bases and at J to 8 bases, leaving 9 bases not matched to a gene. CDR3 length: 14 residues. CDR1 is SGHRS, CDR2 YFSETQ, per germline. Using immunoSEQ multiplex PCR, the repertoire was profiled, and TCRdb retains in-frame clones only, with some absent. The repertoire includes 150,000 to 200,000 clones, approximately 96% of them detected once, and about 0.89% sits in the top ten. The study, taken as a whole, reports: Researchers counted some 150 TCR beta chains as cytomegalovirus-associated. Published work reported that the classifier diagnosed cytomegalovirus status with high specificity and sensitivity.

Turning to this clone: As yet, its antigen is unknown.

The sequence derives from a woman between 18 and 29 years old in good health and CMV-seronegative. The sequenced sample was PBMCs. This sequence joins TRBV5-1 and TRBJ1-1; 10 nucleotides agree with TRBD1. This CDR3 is CASRSGTGVGEAFF. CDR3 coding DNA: TGCGCCAGCAGGTCCGGGACAGGGGTTGGGGAAGCTTTCTTT. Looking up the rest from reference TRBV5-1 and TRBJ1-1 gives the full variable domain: KAGVTQTPRYLIKTRGQQVTLSCSPISGHRSVSWYQQTPGQGLQFLFEYFSETQRNKGNFPGRFSGRQFSNSRSEMNVSTLELGDSALYLCASRSGTGVGEAFFGQGTRLTVV.